The 26 T cell receptor beta chains presented below share a single source sample, sequenced in a study of blood T cell repertoires in COVID-19 (dated by TCRdb to 2018 to 2021). The library was generated by the immunoSEQ multiplex PCR assay. TCRdb took this table from immuneACCESS and kept in-frame rearrangements with V and J called. Such tables lack part of the clones; where checked against another copy, unresolved V genes explain under half of the gap, and the rest is unexplained. This sample lists some 76,000 clones; approximately 90% were detected once. 4.5% to 5.5% of the sample is taken by the ten largest. The material sequenced was peripheral blood. Receptors originate from a woman younger than 35 with acute or convalescent COVID-19.

The chain carries TRBV5-1 and TRBJ2-4, with 9 bases aligning to TRBD2. The CDR3 contains 16 residues. Germline-derived CDR1 and CDR2 are SGHRS and YFSETQ. V dropped 5 bases and J dropped 0; count of bases not matched to a gene: 6. The CDR3 is CASSYSGSLAKNIQYF. The CDR3 nucleotides read TGCGCCAGCAGTTATAGCGGGAGCCTAGCCAAAAACATTCAGTACTTC.

This rearrangement joins TRBV27 to TRBJ2-7; maybe TRBD1 (6 bases). Germline CDR1 and CDR2: MNHEY and SMNVEV (reference sequence). This CDR3 region has 15 residues. V lost 3 bases and J lost 2, with 14 bases in between. The CDR3 is CASSFTGTRTYEQYF. CDR3 sequence (DNA): TGTGCCAGCAGTTTCACAGGGACCCGTACCTACGAGCAGTACTTC.

V is TRBV6-6 and J is TRBJ1-1; D unresolved. The germline CDR1 and CDR2 sequences are MNHNY and SVGAGI (reference sequence). V lost 4 bases to trimming and J lost 1 base, with 10 bases between them. This CDR3 has 14 residues. The CDR3 DNA is TGTGCCAGCAGTTTTGGCCCGTCGAACACTGAAGCTTTCTTT. Protein: CASSFGPSNTEAFF.

The V and J genes are TRBV19 and TRBJ1-3; D gene ambiguous. CDR1 and CDR2 from the germline V gene are LNHDA and SQIVND (reference sequence). The length of the CDR3 is 14 residues. Between the trimmed V and J ends, which lost 11 bases and 0 bases, there was a span of 14 bases. CDR3: CAATSPNSGNTIYF. DNA of the CDR3: TGTGCCGCAACTTCGCCTAACTCTGGAAACACCATATATTTT.

The chain couples TRBV28 to TRBJ1-3; 11 positions agree with TRBD1. Trimming removed 4 bases from V and 3 bases from J; junction bases left unmatched: 8. In germline, CDR1 is MDHEN, CDR2 SYDVKM. The CDR3 runs 17 residues. The CDR3 loop reads CASSYLDRGRYGNTIYF. The CDR3 nucleotides read TGTGCCAGCAGTTACTTGGACAGGGGGCGGTATGGAAACACCATATATTTT.

This rearrangement joins TRBV4-2 to TRBJ2-1; 8 bases line up with TRBD2. The CDR3 covers 16 residues. Trimming cost V 4 bases and J 8 bases; bases outside gene matches: 13. CDR1 and CDR2 from the germline V gene are LGHNA and YNFKEQ. The CDR3 loop is CASSPGFGRGADEQFF. The DNA of the CDR3 is TGTGCCAGCAGCCCGGGATTCGGGCGGGGGGCAGATGAGCAGTTCTTC.

The sample holds one count of this clone. The V call is TRBV30, the J call TRBJ2-3, with 8 nucleotides matching TRBD2. Losses at the gene ends were 5 bases for V and 4 bases for J; bases not matched to a gene: 8. The CDR3 spans 14 residues. Germline CDR1 reads GTSNPN; CDR2 reads SVGIG (reference sequence). The CDR3 loop reads CAWGRGGMADTQYF. The CDR3 nucleotides are TGTGCCTGGGGACGGGGGGGCATGGCAGATACGCAGTATTTT.

The rearrangement uses TRBV27 and TRBJ2-5; the D gene is possibly TRBD2 (6 bases). The CDR3 length is 16 residues. The V end was cut by 6 bases, the J end by 3 bases, with 20 bases between. Germline V lookup: CDR1 MNHEY, CDR2 SMNVEV (reference sequence). The CDR3 sequence is CASRGSGLPSKETQYF. For the CDR3, the DNA is TGTGCCAGCAGGGGGTCGGGACTTCCCTCCAAAGAGACCCAGTACTTC.

The CDR3 DNA follows: TGTGCCAGCTCATCCGACAGAACTTATAATTCACCCCTCCACTTT. It is translated as CASSSDRTYNSPLHF. V gene TRBV18 combines with J gene TRBJ1-6, with a weak D call TRBD1 (5 bases). The V end was cut by 5 bases, the J end by 4 bases, with 12 bases between. This CDR3 is 15 amino acids long. Germline CDR1 is KGHSH and CDR2 is LQKENI.

This clone was seen a few times. The CDR3 DNA reads as TGTGCCAGCAGCTTAAAACAGGGAGATATTACAGATACGCAGTATTTT. Encoded protein: CASSLKQGDITDTQYF. The chain has TRBV13 and TRBJ2-3; D is possibly TRBD1 (6 bases). The CDR3 spans 16 residues. The ends were cut back, 2 bases at V and 3 bases at J, with 15 bases in the middle. From germline, CDR1 is PRHDT and CDR2 FYEKMQ (reference sequence).

The genes are TRBV5-1 and TRBJ1-2; tentative D call: TRBD1 (5 bases). The CDR3 totals 15 residues. From germline, CDR1 is SGHRS and CDR2 YFSETQ. The ends were cut back, 4 bases at V and 8 bases at J, with 21 bases in the middle. CDR3 nucleotide sequence: TGCGCCAGCAGCCCGGGGGAACCTCCATACGACGGCTACACCTTC. It specifies CASSPGEPPYDGYTF.

The rearrangement links TRBV2 to TRBJ2-7, with D possibly being TRBD1 (6 bases). The CDR3 totals 12 residues. The V gene lost 2 bases and the J gene lost 5 bases, with 7 bases spanning the gap. Germline-derived CDR1 and CDR2 are SNHLY and FYNNEI. Here the CDR3 DNA reads TGTGCCAGCAGTGAACAGGGGAACGAGCAGTACTTC. Protein product: CASSEQGNEQYF.

The rearrangement links TRBV18 to TRBJ2-7; 9 positions agree with TRBD1. The trim removed 2 bases at V and 5 bases at J, leaving 13 bases unmatched. Germline-derived CDR1 and CDR2 are KGHSH and LQKENI. The CDR3 sequence is 17 residues long. CDR3: CASSPSGQGRRGNEQYF. The CDR3 coding sequence is TGTGCCAGCTCACCATCCGGACAGGGGAGACGTGGGAACGAGCAGTACTTC.

The sample holds one count of this clone. This sequence joins TRBV3-1 (or the pseudogene TRBV3-2) and TRBJ1-2; no clear D. V was trimmed by 0 bases and J by 5 bases, leaving 13 bases between them. This CDR3 comprises 15 residues. The germline CDR1 and CDR2 sequences are LGHDT and YNNKEL (reference sequence). The CDR3 spells CASSQDRRGGYGYTF. The CDR3 bases are TGTGCCAGCAGCCAAGATCGTAGAGGAGGGTATGGCTACACCTTC.

The J gene is TRBJ2-7, the V gene TRBV12-3 or TRBV12-4; D may be TRBD1 (5 bases). The CDR3 extends over 12 amino acids. V lost 5 bases and J 4 bases, leaving 9 bases between the germline ends. The CDR3 loop reads CASSPDRYEQYF. The CDR3 DNA sequence: TGTGCCAGCAGTCCAGACAGATACGAGCAGTACTTC.

This clone occurred once. The genes are TRBV27 and TRBJ1-2; 9 bases map to TRBD1. Looked up from germline, CDR1 is MNHEY and CDR2 is SMNVEV (reference sequence). With 5 bases clipped from V and 8 bases from J, the junction kept 12 bases outside the gene matches. The CDR3 spans 15 residues. As DNA, the CDR3 is TGTGCCAGCAGTCCCCGGGACAGGGATCCGTGGGGCTACACCTTC. Residues: CASSPRDRDPWGYTF.

The genes are TRBV9 and TRBJ2-3; the match to TRBD1 covers 7 bases. Germline V CDR1 and CDR2: SGDLS, YYNGEE. The CDR3 is made up of 13 amino acids. V gave up 0 bases and J gave up 7 bases; unmatched junction bases: 2. The CDR3 sequence is CASSVEGQNTQYF. The CDR3 DNA follows: TGTGCCAGCAGCGTAGAGGGACAGAATACGCAGTATTTT.

The gene calls are TRBV9 and TRBJ2-1; TRBD1 aligns across 11 bases. The CDR3 totals 14 residues. The germline gives CDR1 SGDLS, CDR2 YYNGEE. V was clipped by 7 bases and J by 8 bases; unmatched bases: 8. This CDR3 reads CASGGQGAWDEQFF. CDR3 coding DNA: TGTGCCAGCGGAGGACAGGGGGCATGGGATGAGCAGTTCTTC.

The V and J genes are TRBV15 and TRBJ2-5; D remains ambiguous. CDR1 and CDR2 from the germline V gene are LNHNV and YYDKDF (reference sequence). This CDR3 is 14 amino acids long. V was cut by 0 bases and J by 5 bases, with 10 bases left in between. CDR3 in amino acids: CATSRDRQLETQYF. CDR3 DNA: TGTGCCACCAGCAGAGATCGACAATTGGAGACCCAGTACTTC.

The chain is built from TRBV19 and TRBJ2-7; D possibly corresponds to TRBD1 (6 bases). This CDR3 is 13 amino acids long. Per the germline V gene, CDR1 is LNHDA and CDR2 is SQIVND (reference sequence). Trimming stripped 8 bases from V and 5 bases from J, with 16 bases between. The CDR3 nucleotides are TGTGCCAGTGGGAACAGGGACCGCCACGAGCAGTACTTC. The encoded protein is CASGNRDRHEQYF.

The V and J genes are TRBV24-1 and TRBJ2-7, with D maybe TRBD1 (6 bases). The CDR3 runs to 16 residues. Germline CDR1 KGHDR, CDR2 SFDVKD. The ends were cut back, 7 bases at V and 0 bases at J, with 18 bases in the middle. The CDR3 coding sequence is TGTGCCACCAGCGAGAAGACAGGTTCCCTCTCCTACGAGCAGTACTTC. Its translation: CATSEKTGSLSYEQYF.

The chain recombines TRBV7-9 with TRBJ2-7; 9 bases line up with TRBD1. Germline V gene lookup returns CDR1 SEHNR and CDR2 FQNEAQ (reference sequence). The V and J ends lost 1 base and 11 bases, in that order; junction bases with no gene match: 6. This CDR3 has 13 residues. CDR3 DNA sequence: TGTGCCAGCAGCTTAGTGGACAGGGGACAAAAGTACTTC. Translation: CASSLVDRGQKYF.

V gene TRBV2 combines with J gene TRBJ2-2; D is unresolved. The CDR3 runs to 13 residues. Trimming took 6 bases from V and 6 from J, leaving 11 bases between them. The germline V gene has CDR1 SNHLY and CDR2 FYNNEI. As DNA, the CDR3 is TGTGCCAGCAGGCCTACCCTGGCCGGGGAGCTGTTTTTT. Encoded protein: CASRPTLAGELFF.

The V call is TRBV7-6, the J call TRBJ2-5, with a tentative D call TRBD2 (6 bases). CDR1 is SGHVS, CDR2 FNYEAQ, per germline. V lost 3 bases to trimming and J lost 2 bases, with 10 bases between them. The CDR3 has 14 amino acids. This CDR3 reads CASSFGTLQETQYF. DNA of the CDR3: TGTGCCAGCAGCTTCGGGACTCTACAAGAGACCCAGTACTTC.

The genes are TRBV5-1 and TRBJ2-7, with TRBD1 identical over 11 bases. This CDR3 spans 14 amino acids. Germline V gene data show CDR1 as SGHRS and CDR2 as YFSETQ. With V trimmed by 4 bases and J by 2 bases, 2 bases remained unmatched. The CDR3 is CASSKGQGAYEQYF. The CDR3 DNA follows: TGCGCCAGCAGCAAGGGACAGGGGGCCTACGAGCAGTACTTC.

Comment on this clone: A junction boundary mismatches the germline segment, possibly from a read error. The chain uses TRBV7-9 and TRBJ1-1, with 8 bases fitting TRBD1. Germline CDR1 and CDR2: SEHNR and FQNEAQ (reference sequence). The CDR3 length is 12 residues. The CDR3 bases are TGTGCCAGCAGCCGGGCGGAGACAGGGGCGCTCTTT. This sequence encodes CASSRAETGALF.